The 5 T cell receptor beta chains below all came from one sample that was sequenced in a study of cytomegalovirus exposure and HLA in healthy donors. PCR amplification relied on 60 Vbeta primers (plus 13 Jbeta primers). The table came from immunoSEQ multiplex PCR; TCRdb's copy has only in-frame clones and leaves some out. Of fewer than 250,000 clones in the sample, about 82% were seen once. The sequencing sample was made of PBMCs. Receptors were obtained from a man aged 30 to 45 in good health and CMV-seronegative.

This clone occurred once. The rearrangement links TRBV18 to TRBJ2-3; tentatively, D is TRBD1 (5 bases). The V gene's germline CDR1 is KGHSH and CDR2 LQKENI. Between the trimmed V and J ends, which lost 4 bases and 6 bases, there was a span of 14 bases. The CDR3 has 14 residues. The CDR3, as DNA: TGTGCCAGCTCACACTCGGGTTCAGGGGATACGCAGTATTTT. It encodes CASSHSGSGDTQYF.

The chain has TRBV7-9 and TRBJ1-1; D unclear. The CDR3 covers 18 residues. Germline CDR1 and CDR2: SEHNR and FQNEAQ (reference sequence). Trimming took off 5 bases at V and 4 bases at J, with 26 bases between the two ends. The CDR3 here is CASSLIPGISSEFTEAFF. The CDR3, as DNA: TGTGCCAGCAGCCTCATACCGGGGATAAGTTCGGAATTCACTGAAGCTTTCTTT.

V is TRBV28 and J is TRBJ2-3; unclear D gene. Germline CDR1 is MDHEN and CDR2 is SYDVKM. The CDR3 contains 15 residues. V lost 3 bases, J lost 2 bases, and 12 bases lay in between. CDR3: CASSLPFENTDTQYF. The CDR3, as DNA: TGTGCCAGCAGTTTGCCTTTCGAGAACACAGATACGCAGTATTTT.

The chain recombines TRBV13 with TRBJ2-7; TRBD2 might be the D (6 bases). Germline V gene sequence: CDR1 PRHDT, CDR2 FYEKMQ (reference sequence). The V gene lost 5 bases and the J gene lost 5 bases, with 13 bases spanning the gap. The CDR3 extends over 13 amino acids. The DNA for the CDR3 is TGTGCCAGCAGCCCAATCCCGGGGGACGAGCAGTACTTC. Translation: CASSPIPGDEQYF.

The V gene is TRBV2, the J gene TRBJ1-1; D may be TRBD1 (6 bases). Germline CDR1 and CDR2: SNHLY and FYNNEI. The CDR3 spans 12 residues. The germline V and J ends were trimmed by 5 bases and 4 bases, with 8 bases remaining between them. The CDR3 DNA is TGTGCCAGCAGTAACAGGGTCACTGAAGCTTTCTTT. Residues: CASSNRVTEAFF.